A selection of T cell receptor beta chains follows, all from one sample in a study of blood T cell repertoires in COVID-19. Assay used: immunoSEQ multiplex PCR; TCRdb lists only in-frame clones, some missing. The sample contains 90,000 to 120,000 clones, more than 75% of which appear only once. Sequencing was carried out using peripheral blood. These receptors all come from a man aged 55-75 years with acute or convalescent COVID-19. The conserved cysteine and the conserved F or W are not part of the CDR3 here.

CDR3aa	v_gene	j_gene	len
AVRQPPTNEKLF	TRBV28	TRBJ1-4	12
ASSVAGGLGANVLT	TRBV9	TRBJ2-6	14
ASSLSQADYGYT	TRBV11-3	TRBJ1-2	12
ASSEAAGRGTGELF	TRBV2	TRBJ2-2	14
ATSRDWADTEAF	TRBV15	TRBJ1-1	12
ASSLGQGRSPLH	TRBV4-3	TRBJ1-6	12
ATSDPTSYPGELF	TRBV24-1	TRBJ2-2	13
ASSSLQGPNEQF	TRBV5-1	TRBJ2-1	12
ASSPSIWEQSEKLF	TRBV18	TRBJ1-4	14
ASSQDRLAGVPTDTQY	TRBV3-1/TRBV3-2	TRBJ2-3	16
ASSFQRAYNEQF	TRBV19	TRBJ2-1	12
ASSQTNTEAF	TRBV3-1/TRBV3-2	TRBJ1-1	10
ASSQYVRSLETQY	TRBV4-1	TRBJ2-5	13
ASTPDRGEAF	TRBV7-9	TRBJ1-1	10
ASSPHRGNTGELF	TRBV14	TRBJ2-2	13
ASSVAPLAPPYEQY	TRBV9	TRBJ2-7	14
ASSHRDRGIEKLF	TRBV7-8	TRBJ1-4	13
ATTVGAHNQPQH	TRBV10-3	TRBJ1-5	12
ASSGTANYGYT	TRBV12-3/TRBV12-4	TRBJ1-2	11
ASSLVSGTDHPGYT	TRBV7-6	TRBJ1-2	14
ASSLGLAAYQETQY	TRBV5-1	TRBJ2-5	14
ASSFRTGHSPQH	TRBV6-2/TRBV6-3	TRBJ1-5	12
ASSRLAGDGSTDTQY	TRBV3-1/TRBV3-2	TRBJ2-3	15
ASSFEVYEQY	TRBV28	TRBJ2-7	10
ASSVTRGTDTQY	TRBV9	TRBJ2-3	12
ASSLRLADANPSTDTQY	TRBV7-2	TRBJ2-3	17
ASSYAGGITEAF	TRBV5-1	TRBJ1-1	12
ASSDRSLTDTQY	TRBV19	TRBJ2-3	12
ASSLRGFGADTQY	TRBV2	TRBJ2-3	13
ASSQDHSWSGQKMYGYT	TRBV3-1/TRBV3-2	TRBJ1-2	17
ASSPVTGGLNTEAF	TRBV5-1	TRBJ1-1	14
ASSIRDRGGYT	TRBV19	TRBJ1-2	11
ASSLSGAGELF	TRBV5-1	TRBJ2-2	11
ASSYGGSDQPQH	TRBV6-5	TRBJ1-5	12
ASSLWQDYEQY	TRBV28	TRBJ2-7	11
ASSLIANEQY	TRBV28	TRBJ2-7	10
ASSTRDRGERETQY	TRBV7-9	TRBJ2-5	14
ATSETGGGFTEAF	TRBV24-1	TRBJ1-1	13
ASSLANVRSGYT	TRBV5-1	TRBJ1-2	12
ASSLSGQWAGYGYT	TRBV5-6	TRBJ1-2	14
ASSPGLAGRVLSEQY	TRBV3-1/TRBV3-2	TRBJ2-7	15
ASSQDRGRTSSGANVLT	TRBV4-3	TRBJ2-6	17
ASSIQGANSPLH	TRBV19	TRBJ1-6	12
ASSYLGGNQPQH	TRBV6-5	TRBJ1-5	12
ASSEGASGVYNEQF	TRBV6-4	TRBJ2-1	14
ASSQLTGEARPNYGYT	TRBV9	TRBJ1-2	16
SAKRGNQETQY	TRBV29-1	TRBJ2-5	11
AIRDRDRAFNEQF	TRBV10-3	TRBJ2-1	13
ASSLVRADYGYT	TRBV7-2	TRBJ1-2	12
AWSVSRESVAF	TRBV30	TRBJ1-1	11
ASIRGAKNIQY	TRBV21-1	TRBJ2-4	11